The clone carrying this T cell receptor beta chain was seen at least ten times. Its matching antigen is unknown. The data were taken from a study of Graves' ophthalmopathy and Graves' hyperthyroidism. Study observations and caveats: Blood also harbored most expanded thyroid clonotypes above 0.001 frequency. Using a 13-signature model, the authors split ophthalmopathy from stable hyperthyroidism, with approximately 88% sensitivity and 81.08% specificity.

The authors amplified TCR beta CDR3 regions from RNA transcripts. First-round RT-PCR used HTBI primers; second-round multiplex PCR followed. From the multiplex PCR reads, TCRdb called clonotypes with MiXCR, one entry per CDR3 protein. The sample has 1 million to 1.3 million distinct CDR3 sequences; about two fifths are singletons. The diagnosis was founded upon clinical symptoms, serum thyroxine, TRAb, thyroid ultrasound and orbital computed tomography. CDR3 length: 15 residues. CDR1 and CDR2 from the germline V gene are SGHVS and FQNEAQ. V lost 4 bases, J lost 2 bases, and 14 bases lay in between. The rearrangement joins TRBV7-8 to TRBJ1-1, with D hard to call. The source of this sequence is an adult man with Graves' hyperthyroidism. The sample consisted of peripheral blood or thyroid tissue (not recorded which). The CDR3 spells CASSSHWGANTEAFF. Written as DNA, the CDR3 is TGTGCCAGCAGCTCCCACTGGGGAGCCAACACTGAAGCTTTCTTT.